Listed below are T cell receptor beta chains from one sample, sequenced in a study of pediatric ulcerative colitis. Generated by immunoSEQ multiplex PCR, the TCRdb table keeps only in-frame clones and is missing some. The sample lists 55,000 to 65,000 clones, 70% to 85% occurring once. What was sequenced was blood. The receptors stem from a boy aged 5-17 years with moderate ulcerative colitis. Both conserved end residues are part of each CDR3. The D gene is left open where the match is weak. Clone size is shown for a subset of rows, as once, few, many or a class of expanded clone.

CDR3: CASSLWDTMNTEAFF
DNA: TGTGCCAGCAGCTTATGGGACACTATGAACACTGAAGCTTTCTTT
D: -
J: TRBJ1-1
size: -
V: TRBV7-9

CDR3: CASSPPSDTEAFF
DNA: TGTGCCAGCAGCCCACCCTCGGACACTGAAGCTTTCTTT
D: -
J: TRBJ1-1
size: -
V: TRBV5-4

CDR3: CASSASITNYGYTF
DNA: TGTGCCAGCAGCGCCTCTATCACTAACTATGGCTACACCTTC
D: -
J: TRBJ1-2
size: -
V: TRBV6-5

CDR3: CASSLAPSGTRPDTQYF
DNA: TGTGCCAGCAGCTTAGCTCCTAGCGGAACACGGCCAGATACGCAGTATTTT
D: TRBD2
J: TRBJ2-3
size: -
V: TRBV7-6

CDR3: CSVPGQSNTEAFF
DNA: TGCAGCGTCCCCGGACAGTCGAACACTGAAGCTTTCTTT
D: -
J: TRBJ1-1
size: -
V: TRBV29-1

CDR3: CASSLGTDYGYTF
DNA: TGTGCCAGCAGTTTAGGGACAGACTATGGCTACACCTTC
D: TRBD1
J: TRBJ1-2
size: few
V: TRBV28

CDR3: CASAGTVRNEQFF
DNA: TGTGCCAGCGCAGGGACAGTAAGAAATGAGCAGTTCTTC
D: TRBD1
J: TRBJ2-1
size: -
V: TRBV6-5

CDR3: CASSQDGKQFF
DNA: TGTGCCAGCAGCCAAGACGGGAAGCAGTTCTTC
D: -
J: TRBJ2-1
size: -
V: TRBV14

CDR3: CASSARNTGELFF
DNA: TGTGCCAGCAGTGCCCGTAACACCGGGGAGCTGTTTTTT
D: -
J: TRBJ2-2
size: -
V: TRBV25-1

CDR3: CASSTVGRSEETQYF
DNA: TGTGCCAGCAGCACCGTTGGACGTTCGGAAGAGACCCAGTACTTC
D: -
J: TRBJ2-5
size: -
V: TRBV13

CDR3: CASSLAGTVPYEQYF
DNA: TGTGCCAGCAGCTTAGCCGGGACAGTTCCATACGAGCAGTACTTC
D: TRBD1
J: TRBJ2-7
size: -
V: TRBV11-2

CDR3: CASSLSLAGSYNEQFF
DNA: TGTGCCAGCAGCTTAAGCCTAGCGGGATCCTACAATGAGCAGTTCTTC
D: TRBD2
J: TRBJ2-1
size: -
V: TRBV11-3

CDR3: CASRSGTSGASSYNEQFF
DNA: TGTGCCAGCAGGTCCGGGACTAGCGGGGCTTCCTCCTACAATGAGCAGTTCTTC
D: TRBD2
J: TRBJ2-1
size: -
V: TRBV5-4

CDR3: CSVAGAGGNTEAFF
DNA: TGCAGCGTTGCGGGGGCAGGGGGTAACACTGAAGCTTTCTTT
D: TRBD1
J: TRBJ1-1
size: -
V: TRBV29-1

CDR3: CASSLDGTGGNEQFF
DNA: TGTGCCAGCAGCTTAGACGGGACAGGGGGCAATGAGCAGTTCTTC
D: TRBD1
J: TRBJ2-1
size: -
V: TRBV11-1

CDR3: CASSLDGSGNTIYF
DNA: TGCGCCAGCAGCTTGGACGGCTCTGGAAACACCATATATTTT
D: -
J: TRBJ1-3
size: -
V: TRBV5-1

CDR3: CSVRHRDVETQYF
DNA: TGCAGCGTTCGCCACAGGGATGTAGAGACCCAGTACTTC
D: -
J: TRBJ2-5
size: -
V: TRBV29-1

CDR3: CASSLVSDLEQYF
DNA: TGTGCCAGCAGTTTAGTGTCCGATCTTGAGCAGTACTTC
D: -
J: TRBJ2-7
size: few
V: TRBV27

CDR3: CASSQDRDYRKETQYF
DNA: TGTGCCAGCAGCCAAGACCGGGACTACCGGAAAGAGACCCAGTACTTC
D: TRBD2
J: TRBJ2-5
size: -
V: TRBV14

CDR3: CASSQDMTGGFEAFF
DNA: TGTGCCAGCAGCCAAGACATGACAGGGGGCTTTGAAGCTTTCTTT
D: TRBD1
J: TRBJ1-1
size: once
V: TRBV4-2

CDR3: CASSEIKDPGETEAFF
DNA: TGTGCCAGCAGTGAAATTAAGGACCCAGGGGAAACTGAAGCTTTCTTT
D: -
J: TRBJ1-1
size: few
V: TRBV25-1

CDR3: CASSVGMGSEAFF
DNA: TGTGCCAGCAGTGTGGGCATGGGATCCGAAGCTTTCTTT
D: -
J: TRBJ1-1
size: -
V: TRBV6-4

CDR3: CASTPLSGSDTGELFF
DNA: TGTGCCAGCACCCCCCTTAGCGGGAGCGACACCGGGGAGCTGTTTTTT
D: TRBD2
J: TRBJ2-2
size: once
V: TRBV25-1

CDR3: CASSRTGFYEQYF
DNA: TGTGCCAGCAGTCGGACAGGGTTCTACGAGCAGTACTTC
D: TRBD1
J: TRBJ2-7
size: -
V: TRBV28

CDR3: CASSRWTSGGTDTQYF
DNA: TGCGCCAGCAGCCGCTGGACTAGCGGGGGCACAGATACGCAGTATTTT
D: TRBD2
J: TRBJ2-3
size: -
V: TRBV5-1